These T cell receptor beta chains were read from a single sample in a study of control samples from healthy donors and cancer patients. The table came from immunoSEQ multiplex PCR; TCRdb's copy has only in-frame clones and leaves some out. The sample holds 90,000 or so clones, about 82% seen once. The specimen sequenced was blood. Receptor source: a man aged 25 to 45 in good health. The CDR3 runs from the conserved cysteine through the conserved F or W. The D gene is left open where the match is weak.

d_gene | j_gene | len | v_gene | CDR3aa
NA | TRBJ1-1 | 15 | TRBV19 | CASSIAQQGNTEAFF
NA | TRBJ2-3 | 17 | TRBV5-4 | CASSRLSRAQGADTQYF
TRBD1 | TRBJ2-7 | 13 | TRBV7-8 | CASSTGQPYEQYF
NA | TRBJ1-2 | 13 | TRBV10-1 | CASSDGMSYGYTF
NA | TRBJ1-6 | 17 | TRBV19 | CASSREDSMGYNSPLHF
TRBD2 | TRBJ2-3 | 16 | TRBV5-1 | CASSLDERGGLDTQYF
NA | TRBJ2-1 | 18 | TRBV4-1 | CASSQAARPRVMRNEQFF
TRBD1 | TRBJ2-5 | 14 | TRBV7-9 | CASSLWTGEETQYF
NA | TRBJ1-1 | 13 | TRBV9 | CASSANLDTEAFF
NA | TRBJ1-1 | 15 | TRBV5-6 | CASSLAPGIGAEAFF
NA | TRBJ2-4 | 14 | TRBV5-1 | CASSFADSKNIQYF
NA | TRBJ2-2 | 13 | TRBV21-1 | CASSKGRAGELFF
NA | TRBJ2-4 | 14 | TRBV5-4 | CASSLGQGQNIQYF
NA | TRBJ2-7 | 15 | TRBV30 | CAWSGIGQWTYEQYF
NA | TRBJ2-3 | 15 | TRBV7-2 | CASSRTGHGTDTQYF
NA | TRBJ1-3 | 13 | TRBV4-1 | CASSQKLGNTIYF
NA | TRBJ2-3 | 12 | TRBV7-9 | CASSPPTDTQYF
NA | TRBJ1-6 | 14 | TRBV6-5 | CASRRSSYNSPLHF
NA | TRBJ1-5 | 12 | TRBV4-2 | CASSQEGVPQHF
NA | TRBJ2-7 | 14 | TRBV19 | CASSIGTGFYEQYF
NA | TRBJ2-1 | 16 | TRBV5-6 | CASSLLLQGPYNEQFF
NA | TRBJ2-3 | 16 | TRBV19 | CASSIDLDALYYTQYF
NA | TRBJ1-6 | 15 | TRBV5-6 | CASSLGQLNNSPLHF
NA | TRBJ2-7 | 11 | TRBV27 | CASSLGGEQYF
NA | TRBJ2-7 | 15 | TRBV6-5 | CASREEGSYLTEQYF
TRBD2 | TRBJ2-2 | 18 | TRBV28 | CASSSPNPGLTNTGELFF
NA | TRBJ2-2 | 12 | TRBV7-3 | CASSLGNGELFF